This T cell receptor (beta chain) is drawn from a study of blood T cell repertoires in COVID-19. V shed 0 bases and J 4 bases; nucleotides not matched to a gene: 9. Germline lookup yields CDR1 SGHAT and CDR2 FQNNGV. The CDR3 spans 18 residues. Only in-frame clones appear in the TCRdb table, and some are missing; sequencing was by immunoSEQ multiplex PCR. The data show fewer than 250,000 clones, with about nine tenths seen just once and approximately 7.3% held by the top ten. This chain joins TRBV11-2 and TRBJ2-2; 9 bases map to TRBD2. The TCR sequence derives from a man aged 25 to 40 in a cohort exposed to, infected with or recovered from COVID-19 (not recorded which). The source material was PBMCs or T cells enriched from blood (not recorded which). The CDR3 nucleotides are TGTGCCAGCAGCTTAGAGGCAGTCCTAGCGGGATTCACCGGGGAGCTGTTTTTT. Translation gives CASSLEAVLAGFTGELFF.